This paragraph reports one T cell receptor (beta chain). Template for every sorted-subset replicate PCR totaled approximately 200 ng DNA, around 33,000 T cell genomes. The assay was immunoSEQ multiplex PCR, and TCRdb's table has in-frame clones only and misses some. Of over a million clones detected, about 74% appear once; the ten largest clones hold nearly 1.5%. This sample was included in a study of shared clonotypes between healthy human individuals. The CDR3 loop spans 12 amino acids. Germline lookup yields CDR1 GTSNPN and CDR2 SVGIG (reference sequence). V shed 8 bases and J shed 2 bases, with 12 bases lying between them.

Specimen: memory CD4+ T cells sorted from blood. Sample subset: CD45RA-negative fraction. The sequence derives from a man between 18 and 35 years old in good health. The V call is TRBV30, the J call TRBJ1-2; no clear D. CDR3: CAERRQNYGYTF. CDR3 DNA: TGTGCCGAAAGAAGGCAAAACTATGGCTACACCTTC.